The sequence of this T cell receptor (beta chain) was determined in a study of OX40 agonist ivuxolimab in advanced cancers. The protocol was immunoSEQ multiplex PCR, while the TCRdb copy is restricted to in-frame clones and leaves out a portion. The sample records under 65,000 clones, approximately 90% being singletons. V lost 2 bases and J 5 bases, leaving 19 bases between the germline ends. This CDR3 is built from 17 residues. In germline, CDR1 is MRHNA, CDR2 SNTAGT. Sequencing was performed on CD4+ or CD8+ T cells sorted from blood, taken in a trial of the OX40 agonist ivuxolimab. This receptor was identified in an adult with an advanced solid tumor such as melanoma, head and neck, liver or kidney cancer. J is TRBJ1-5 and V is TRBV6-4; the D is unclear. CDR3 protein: CASSDLVRREWDQPQHF. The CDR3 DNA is TGTGCCAGCAGTGACCTTGTACGACGGGAATGGGATCAGCCCCAGCATTTT.